This T cell receptor beta chain comes out of a study of control samples from healthy donors and cancer patients. Germline CDR1 reads MDHEN; CDR2 reads SYDVKM. CDR3 size: 14 residues. Trimming removed 5 bases from V and 0 bases from J, with 10 bases in between. Profiling relied on immunoSEQ multiplex PCR, and the TCRdb table lists in-frame clones only, not all of them. This table has approximately 150,000 clones, approximately 92% appearing once. The rearrangement uses TRBV28 and TRBJ1-2; unclear D gene. The TCR originated in a man aged 30 to 39 in good health. The sequenced material came from blood. The CDR3 reads CASSAQRTNYGYTF. The CDR3 DNA follows: TGTGCCAGCAGTGCCCAGCGTACTAACTATGGCTACACCTTC.